This entry lists 10 T cell receptor beta chains sequenced from one sample in a study of T cell responses to AZD1222 COVID-19 vaccine. Profiled with immunoSEQ multiplex PCR; TCRdb holds only in-frame clones, not every one. The sample lists about 160,000 clones; around 94% were seen once. This specimen consisted of peripheral blood, obtained on day 0 of AZD1222 vaccination. The receptors originated from an adult in good health.

V gene TRBV30 combines with J gene TRBJ2-3; the D is unclear. This CDR3 comprises 13 residues. The ends were cut back, 4 bases at V and 0 bases at J, with 8 bases in the middle. Looked up from germline, CDR1 is GTSNPN and CDR2 is SVGIG (reference sequence). The DNA for the CDR3 is TGTGCCTGGAAGAGCCAGAGCACAGATACGCAGTATTTT. Translation: CAWKSQSTDTQYF. Drawing the rest from reference TRBV30 and TRBJ2-3, the complete variable domain is SQTIHQWPATLVQPVGSPLSLECTVEGTSNPNLYWYRQAAGRGLQLLFYSVGIGQISSEVPQNLSASRPQDRQFILSSKKLLLSDSGFYLCAWKSQSTDTQYFGPGTRLTVL.

V is TRBV19 and J is TRBJ1-2; D possibly corresponds to TRBD1 (5 bases). V was cut by 0 bases and J by 8 bases, with 16 bases left in between. Per germline, CDR1 LNHDA and CDR2 SQIVND (reference sequence). This CDR3 has 15 residues. The CDR3 coding sequence is TGTGCCAGTAGTATAGACCTCTTGGGAGGGGTCGGCTACACCTTC. Its protein is CASSIDLLGGVGYTF.

The chain has TRBV7-8 and TRBJ1-5, with D possibly being TRBD1 (5 bases). CDR1 is SGHVS, CDR2 FQNEAQ, per germline. The CDR3 contains 15 residues. Trimming left V 1 base short and J 6 bases short, with 13 bases between. The CDR3 protein is CASSLGRQGGQPQHF. In DNA, the CDR3 is TGTGCCAGCAGCTTAGGGCGCCAGGGCGGTCAGCCCCAGCATTTT. The variable domain in full, with the rest retrieved from reference TRBV7-8 and TRBJ1-5, is GAGVSQSPRYKVAKRGQDVALRCDPISGHVSLFWYQQALGQGPEFLTYFQNEAQLDKSGLPSDRFFAERPEGSVSTLKIQRTQQEDSAVYLCASSLGRQGGQPQHFGDGTRLSIL.

The DNA of the CDR3 is TGCAGCATAAAAAGTTCAGGGGTCCGGGAGACCCAGTACTTC. Translation gives CSIKSSGVRETQYF. The genes are TRBV29-1 and TRBJ2-5; D is perhaps TRBD1 (6 bases). Germline values: CDR1 SQVTM, CDR2 ANQGSEA. V lost 8 bases and J lost 5, with 21 bases in between. The CDR3 has 14 amino acids.

This rearrangement joins TRBV11-2 to TRBJ2-2; D gene uncertain. The germline V and J ends were trimmed by 1 base and 6 bases, with 15 bases remaining between them. CDR3 length: 16 residues. Per germline, CDR1 SGHAT and CDR2 FQNNGV. Here the CDR3 reads CASSLVPKPLAGELFF. Here the CDR3 DNA reads TGTGCCAGCAGCTTAGTGCCCAAGCCCCTAGCCGGGGAGCTGTTTTTT.

This sequence joins TRBV29-1 and TRBJ1-5; D unclear. V was trimmed by 4 bases and J by 4 bases, leaving 17 bases between them. The CDR3 consists of 15 residues. Germline V gene lookup returns CDR1 SQVTM and CDR2 ANQGSEA. The CDR3, as DNA: TGCAGCGTTGTCCCTAGGCTGCTGGGGAATCAGCCCCAGCATTTT. This sequence encodes CSVVPRLLGNQPQHF.

This sequence joins TRBV14 and TRBJ2-3; TRBD1 is a possible D gene (5 bases). Germline CDR1 SGHDN, CDR2 FVKESK. V lost 3 bases, J lost 6 bases, and 22 bases lay in between. The CDR3 covers 17 residues. The chain's CDR3 is CASSHTPRGSMIDTQYF. DNA for the CDR3: TGTGCCAGCAGCCACACCCCTAGGGGCTCCATGATCGATACGCAGTATTTT.

This chain's CDR3 is CASSALTVNEKLFF. The CDR3 nucleotides read TGTGCCAGCAGCGCCCTCACCGTTAATGAAAAACTGTTTTTT. This chain uses TRBV2 with TRBJ1-4, with no clear D. V lost 6 bases and J lost 4, with 12 bases in between. The CDR3 totals 14 residues. Germline V gives CDR1 SNHLY, CDR2 FYNNEI.

The table lists this clone with a count of one. The chain combines TRBV23-1 with TRBJ2-1, with 8 bases matching TRBD1. TRBV23-1 is marked as an open reading frame, function uncertain. Unmatched junction bases numbered 7, after V lost 6 bases and J lost 6 bases. This CDR3 comprises 14 residues. CDR3: CASSRDRSCNEQFF. CDR3 DNA sequence: TGCGCCAGCAGCCGGGACAGGTCATGCAATGAGCAGTTCTTC.

This chain joins TRBV24-1 and TRBJ2-3, with a possible D match to TRBD2 (6 bases). Germline V CDR1 and CDR2: KGHDR, SFDVKD. CDR3 length: 14 residues. Deletions cut 6 bases from V and 6 bases from J, with 15 bases between. For the CDR3, the DNA is TGTGCCACCAGTATCGGGGTAGCGGTGGATACGCAGTATTTT. Its protein is CATSIGVAVDTQYF.